Each of the 29 T cell receptor beta chains below was sequenced from the same sample in a study of shared clonotypes between healthy human individuals (dated by TCRdb to 2019 to 2021). Receptor amplification or capture employed the immunoSEQ multiplex PCR assay. Sourced from immuneACCESS, this table was stored by TCRdb with only in-frame sequences that have V and J called. A share of the clones is absent; for the studies checked, an unresolved V gene accounts for under half, and the remainder has no known explanation. In this sample the table shows millions of clones, 85% to 95% of which occur a single time. The top ten hold 0.1% to 0.15% of the sample. The sequenced material came from naive CD4+ T cells sorted from blood. What this sample's cell subset or site label stands for: CD45RA+ positively selected. The receptors originated from a man between 18 and 35 years old in good health.

The V gene is TRBV2, the J gene TRBJ1-6; 7 bases agree with TRBD1. The CDR3 covers 15 residues. Germline CDR1 and CDR2: SNHLY and FYNNEI. V dropped 5 bases and J dropped 4; count of bases not matched to a gene: 5. The CDR3 loop reads CASSRTGTYNSPLHF. The DNA of the CDR3 is TGTGCCAGCAGTCGGACAGGCACTTATAATTCACCCCTCCACTTT.

The chain carries TRBV5-1 and TRBJ1-1, with D possibly being TRBD1 (5 bases). Trimming pared 6 bases from V and 5 bases from J, leaving 17 bases between. The germline gives CDR1 SGHRS, CDR2 YFSETQ. The CDR3 is made up of 14 amino acids. CDR3 DNA sequence: TGCGCCAGCAAAACGGGGCGGGAGGGTACTGAAGCTTTCTTT. The encoded protein is CASKTGREGTEAFF. The complete variable domain, with remaining parts taken from reference TRBV5-1 and TRBJ1-1, reads KAGVTQTPRYLIKTRGQQVTLSCSPISGHRSVSWYQQTPGQGLQFLFEYFSETQRNKGNFPGRFSGRQFSNSRSEMNVSTLELGDSALYLCASKTGREGTEAFFGQGTRLTVV.

This clone was recorded only once. Other DNA sequences in the same sample also yield this CDR3. This chain uses TRBV5-1 with TRBJ2-3; 7 bases match TRBD2. Germline CDR1 and CDR2: SGHRS and YFSETQ. This CDR3 has 14 amino acids. Unmatched junction bases numbered 2, after V lost 1 base and J lost 3 bases. The CDR3 DNA sequence: TGCGCCAGCAGCTTGCAAGCGGGAACAGATACGCAGTATTTT. As protein: CASSLQAGTDTQYF.

J is TRBJ2-3 and V is TRBV9; D tentatively reads TRBD1 or TRBD2 (5 bases each). The CDR3 runs 17 residues. Per the germline V gene, CDR1 is SGDLS and CDR2 is YYNGEE. V was trimmed by 0 bases and J by 1 base, leaving 15 bases between them. The CDR3 DNA reads as TGTGCCAGCAGCGTAGATCGACAGTTGAGGGGCACAGATACGCAGTATTTT. It yields the protein CASSVDRQLRGTDTQYF. Based on the CDR3 plus reference TRBV9 and TRBJ2-3, the full variable domain is DSGVTQTPKHLITATGQRVTLRCSPRSGDLSVYWYQQSLDQGLQFLIQYYNGEERAKGNILERFSAQQFPDLHSELNLSSLELGDSALYFCASSVDRQLRGTDTQYFGPGTRLTVL.

As regards this clone: The same CDR3 can be traced to other DNA sequences in this sample. The rearrangement joins TRBV7-9 to TRBJ1-5; D ambiguous. V lost 2 bases, J lost 4 bases, and 9 bases lay in between. Germline V CDR1 and CDR2: SEHNR, FQNEAQ (reference sequence). The CDR3 has 14 residues. This chain's CDR3 is CASSLSGGNQPQHF. In DNA, the CDR3 is TGTGCCAGCAGCTTATCGGGTGGTAATCAGCCCCAGCATTTT.

The chain combines TRBV5-5 with TRBJ1-2; D ambiguous. Germline V gene data show CDR1 as SGHKS and CDR2 as YYEKEE (reference sequence). This CDR3 region has 12 residues. V was clipped by 3 bases and J by 12 bases, with 15 bases between them. The CDR3 DNA follows: TGTGCCAGCAGCTCATTCGGAAGGACGGACACCTTC. It codes for CASSSFGRTDTF. The full variable domain, in which reference TRBV5-5 and TRBJ1-2 provide the parts outside the CDR3, is DAGVTQSPTHLIKTRGQQVTLRCSPISGHKSVSWYQQVLGQGPQFIFQYYEKEERGRGNFPDRFSARQFPNYSSELNVNALLLGDSALYLCASSSFGRTDTFGSGTRLTVV.

The V gene is TRBV29-1, the J gene TRBJ2-5; 14 nucleotides align to TRBD2. The CDR3 loop spans 14 amino acids. V was pared by 6 bases and J by 4 bases, with 4 bases of the junction left unmatched. CDR1 and CDR2 from the germline V gene are SQVTM and ANQGSEA. The CDR3, as DNA: TGCAGCGTGCAGACTAGCGGGAGGGGAGAGACCCAGTACTTC. This encodes CSVQTSGRGETQYF.

Comment on this clone: A much larger clone lies a single base off, so this may be a read error. Other DNA sequences within the sample encode an identical CDR3. This chain connects TRBV5-4 to TRBJ2-7; D gene uncertain. This CDR3 region has 11 residues. CDR1 SGHNT and CDR2 YYREEE come from the germline V gene (reference sequence). The ends were cut back, 0 bases at V and 4 bases at J, with 2 bases in the middle. DNA of the CDR3: TGTGCCAGCAGCTTGGGGTACGAGCAGTACTTC. Translating gives CASSLGYEQYF. The full variable domain, its missing parts supplied by reference TRBV5-4 and TRBJ2-7, is ETGVTQSPTHLIKTRGQQVTLRCSSQSGHNTVSWYQQALGQGPQFIFQYYREEENGRGNFPPRFSGLQFPNYSSELNVNALELDDSALYLCASSLGYEQYFGPGTRLTVT.

The gene calls are TRBV7-2 and TRBJ2-1; the D gene is possibly TRBD2 (6 bases). CDR1 and CDR2 from the germline V gene are SGHTA and FQGNSA. Trimming took off 6 bases at V and 0 bases at J, with 24 bases between the two ends. This CDR3 has 19 residues. The CDR3 DNA sequence: TGTGCCAGCAGTTCCCGGGCGATAGCGGCATTCAGCTCCTACAATGAGCAGTTCTTC. It yields the protein CASSSRAIAAFSSYNEQFF.

Notes on this clone: Other nucleotide sequences from this sample produce the same CDR3. This sequence joins TRBV18 and TRBJ1-2, with a weak D call TRBD1 (6 bases). CDR3 length: 14 residues. In germline, CDR1 is KGHSH, CDR2 LQKENI. Trimming removed 2 bases from V and 1 base from J, with 8 bases in between. The CDR3: CASSPSQGNYGYTF. Written as DNA, the CDR3 is TGTGCCAGCTCACCATCACAGGGTAACTATGGCTACACCTTC.

This chain connects TRBV6-1 to TRBJ2-7, with TRBD2 matching over 12 bases. Trimming took 6 bases from V and 8 from J; bases not matched to a gene: 11. The CDR3 consists of 15 residues. Germline CDR1 MNHNS, CDR2 SASEGT. The CDR3 protein is CASSPDLAGGVQQYF. The CDR3 DNA reads as TGTGCCAGCAGCCCCGATCTAGCGGGGGGGGTCCAGCAGTACTTC.

The gene calls are TRBV7-6 and TRBJ2-1; 7 bases align to TRBD2. The CDR3 consists of 14 residues. The germline CDR1 and CDR2 sequences are SGHVS and FNYEAQ. The V gene end was trimmed by 6 bases and the J gene end by 10 bases; junction bases not matched to a gene: 12. The CDR3, as DNA: TGTGCCAGCAGAGATCGGGAGGCCGGGGGAGAGCAGTTCTTC. As protein: CASRDREAGGEQFF.

The rearrangement links TRBV4-1 to TRBJ2-3, with TRBD2 matching over 11 bases. The CDR3 loop spans 19 amino acids. Germline V gene data show CDR1 as MGHRA and CDR2 as YSYEKL. Germline trimming cut 2 bases from V and 2 bases from J; bases unmatched to any gene: 12. In DNA, the CDR3 is TGCGCCAGCAGCCAAAGAGCGATAGCGGGAGGGAGAAACACAGATACGCAGTATTTT. This sequence encodes CASSQRAIAGGRNTDTQYF.

The chain links TRBV10-1 to TRBJ2-7; 7 bases match TRBD2. With 8 bases clipped from V and 0 bases from J, the junction kept 1 base outside the gene matches. The germline V gene encodes CDR1 WNHNN and CDR2 SYGVQD (reference sequence). CDR3 size: 12 residues. DNA for the CDR3: TGCGCCAGCGGGGGGGACTCCTACGAGCAGTACTTC. This gives the protein CASGGDSYEQYF.

The chain couples TRBV9 to TRBJ1-1, with TRBD1 as a possible D gene (5 bases). The length of the CDR3 is 15 residues. Trimming removed 4 bases from V and 5 bases from J, with 18 bases in between. Germline loops: CDR1 SGDLS, CDR2 YYNGEE. CDR3 sequence: CASSPLGGSGTEAFF. The CDR3 nucleotides read TGTGCCAGCAGCCCCCTCGGGGGGTCGGGGACTGAAGCTTTCTTT.

The chain uses TRBV11-2 and TRBJ2-2, with D maybe TRBD1 (5 bases). V was trimmed by 3 bases and J by 1 base, leaving 12 bases between them. The CDR3 is 16 residues long. Per germline, CDR1 SGHAT and CDR2 FQNNGV. The CDR3 is CASSFGNGQNTGELFF. CDR3 DNA sequence: TGTGCCAGCAGCTTCGGAAACGGACAGAACACCGGGGAGCTGTTTTTT.

The V gene is TRBV6-1, the J gene TRBJ2-5; the D gene is possibly TRBD1 (6 bases). Germline assignment: CDR1 MNHNS and CDR2 SASEGT. The V gene lost 5 bases and the J gene lost 3 bases, with 13 bases spanning the gap. The CDR3 runs 14 residues. CDR3: CASSHTGTKETQYF. The CDR3 coding sequence is TGTGCCAGCAGTCATACCGGGACAAAAGAGACCCAGTACTTC.

The chain carries TRBV10-3 and TRBJ2-1; possibly TRBD1 or TRBD2 for D (5 bases each). Germline CDR1 is ENHRY and CDR2 is SYGVKD. The V end was cut by 8 bases, the J end by 4 bases, with 12 bases between. The CDR3 sequence is 13 residues long. In DNA, the CDR3 is TGTGCCATCGGGGACGGTTTTTACAATGAGCAGTTCTTC. It translates to CAIGDGFYNEQFF.

This sequence joins TRBV19 and TRBJ1-1; D might be TRBD1 (5 bases). The CDR3 is made up of 15 amino acids. Germline loops: CDR1 LNHDA, CDR2 SQIVND (reference sequence). The V gene lost 3 bases and the J gene lost 5 bases, with 16 bases spanning the gap. In DNA, the CDR3 is TGTGCCAGTAGTATTCAGGGAGGAGGAGGGACTGAAGCTTTCTTT. It codes for CASSIQGGGGTEAFF.

The chain carries TRBV9 and TRBJ2-1; 7 nucleotides match TRBD1. CDR3 length equals 13 residues. The junction had 12 bases not matched to a gene; V was cut back by 4 bases and J by 14 bases. Germline assignment: CDR1 SGDLS and CDR2 YYNGEE. The CDR3 loop is CASSPTTTGTEFF. The DNA of the CDR3 is TGTGCCAGCAGCCCGACGACGACAGGGACGGAGTTCTTC.

J is TRBJ2-7 and V is TRBV10-1; 8 bases are a match to TRBD1. This CDR3 contains 14 residues. V trimming: 6 bases; J trimming: 3 bases; junction bases outside the gene matches: 7. Germline values: CDR1 WNHNN, CDR2 SYGVQD (reference sequence). Written as DNA, the CDR3 is TGCGCCAGCAGCGAAGCCGGACAGGGCTACGAGCAGTACTTC. Encoded protein: CASSEAGQGYEQYF.

The J gene is TRBJ2-7, the V gene TRBV11-2; D gene ambiguous. CDR1 is SGHAT, CDR2 FQNNGV, per germline. V gave up 4 bases and J gave up 6 bases, with 13 bases separating them. The CDR3 runs to 13 residues. Written as DNA, the CDR3 is TGTGCCAGCAGCTCATCGTCACCCAGCGAGCAGTACTTC. Translated, it gives CASSSSSPSEQYF.

This chain joins TRBV7-2 and TRBJ1-5, with D possibly being TRBD1 (5 bases). CDR3 length equals 14 residues. Trimming stripped 5 bases from V and 0 bases from J, with 8 bases between. Germline assignment: CDR1 SGHTA and CDR2 FQGNSA. CDR3 protein: CASSVDSSNQPQHF. The CDR3 DNA reads TGTGCCAGCAGCGTAGACAGTAGCAATCAGCCCCAGCATTTT. Filled out from reference TRBV7-2 and TRBJ1-5, the complete variable domain reads GAGVSQSPSNKVTEKGKDVELRCDPISGHTALYWYRQSLGQGLEFLIYFQGNSAPDKSGLPSDRFSAERTGGSVSTLTIQRTQQEDSAVYLCASSVDSSNQPQHFGDGTRLSIL.

CDR3 sequence reads: CASSLAHPVDEQFF. The CDR3 coding sequence is TGCGCCAGCAGCTTGGCACACCCAGTGGATGAGCAGTTCTTC. The chain is built from TRBV5-1 and TRBJ2-1; no definite D call. The CDR3 is 14 amino acids. Germline lookup yields CDR1 SGHRS and CDR2 YFSETQ. The germline V and J ends were trimmed by 0 bases and 8 bases, with 12 bases remaining between them.

V gene TRBV18 combines with J gene TRBJ2-7; 11 bases agree with TRBD2. CDR1 and CDR2 from the germline V gene are KGHSH and LQKENI. V trimming: 0 bases; J trimming: 5 bases; junction bases outside the gene matches: 3. This CDR3 region has 15 residues. The CDR3 coding sequence is TGTGCCAGCTCACCACCGACTAGCGGGATGAACGAGCAGTACTTC. This gives the protein CASSPPTSGMNEQYF.

The chain joins TRBV5-4 to TRBJ2-7, with TRBD1 matching 9 bases. V dropped 4 bases and J dropped 4; count of bases not matched to a gene: 9. Germline V gives CDR1 SGHNT, CDR2 YYREEE (reference sequence). This CDR3 spans 15 amino acids. CDR3 sequence: CASSHSGQGFYEQYF. The CDR3 nucleotides read TGTGCCAGCAGCCATTCGGGACAGGGCTTTTACGAGCAGTACTTC.

The chain carries TRBV6-5 and TRBJ2-1, with D hard to call. CDR3 length equals 10 residues. V was shortened by 8 bases and J by 7 bases, with 6 bases between the two germline ends. Germline V gene sequence: CDR1 MNHEY, CDR2 SVGAGI. The CDR3 region is CASGKNEQFF. The CDR3 DNA sequence: TGTGCCAGCGGGAAGAATGAGCAGTTCTTC.

V gene TRBV19 combines with J gene TRBJ1-5; possible D gene TRBD1, 5 bases. CDR3 length: 15 amino acids. The V gene lost 6 bases and the J gene lost 0 bases, with 12 bases spanning the gap. Germline V gene lookup returns CDR1 LNHDA and CDR2 SQIVND (reference sequence). The CDR3 region is CASSLTDYSNQPQHF. In DNA form, the CDR3 reads TGTGCCAGTAGCTTGACAGATTATAGCAATCAGCCCCAGCATTTT.

This clone occurred once. CDR3 sequence reads: CASSYPGSSYNEQFF. CDR3 nucleotide sequence: TGTGCCAGCAGTTATCCCGGGAGCTCCTACAATGAGCAGTTCTTC. The chain has TRBV27 and TRBJ2-1; tentative D call: TRBD2 (6 bases). V was shortened by 4 bases and J by 0 bases, with 10 bases between the two germline ends. CDR3 length: 15 amino acids. The germline gives CDR1 MNHEY, CDR2 SMNVEV (reference sequence).